The clone carrying this TCR beta chain was picked up many times. Amplification targeted TCR beta CDR3 regions from RNA transcripts. Primed by the HTBI set, a first-round RT-PCR was run on the TCR CDR3. TCRdb used MiXCR to reprocess the multiplex PCR reads, holding one entry per CDR3 protein. Here the sample spans 550,000 to 700,000 distinct CDR3 sequences, roughly 15% being singletons. This record comes from a study of T cells in Graves' hyperthyroidism and ophthalmopathy. The CDR3 covers 16 residues. The germline CDR1 and CDR2 sequences are MDHEN and SYDVKM. The material sequenced was blood. The J gene is TRBJ2-2, the V gene TRBV28, with 11 bases lining up with TRBD2. The sequence was collected from a woman aged 40 to 49 with Graves' ophthalmopathy. The CDR3 reads CGTRDSGRANTGELFF. CDR3 DNA: TGTGGAACGAGAGATAGCGGGAGGGCTAACACCGGGGAGCTGTTTTTT.